The T cell receptor beta chain described here comes from a study of Tregs in tolerant kidney transplant recipients. Notes on the study in general: Donor-specific Treg expansion exceeded global Treg expansion in tolerant patients, suggesting antigen drive. Expanding Tregs on activated donor B cells appeared to best identify donor-specific TCRbeta clones.

Produced via immunoSEQ multiplex PCR; TCRdb's table is partial and in-frame only. The sample carries approximately 93,000 clones, approximately 93% recorded once. From germline, CDR1 is GTSNPN and CDR2 SVGIG (reference sequence). V was clipped by 2 bases and J by 0 bases, with 23 bases between them. The CDR3 covers 18 residues. Comments on this clone: What it recognizes is unknown.

The clonotype was recovered from a human donor who received a combined kidney and bone marrow transplant. The material sequenced was CD4+ T cells from blood, taken before the transplant. The V and J genes are TRBV30 and TRBJ2-7, with D perhaps TRBD2 (7 bases). This CDR3 reads CAWSQRGWGGTSSYEQYF. Here the CDR3 DNA reads TGTGCCTGGAGTCAACGGGGCTGGGGGGGGACAAGCTCCTACGAGCAGTACTTC.